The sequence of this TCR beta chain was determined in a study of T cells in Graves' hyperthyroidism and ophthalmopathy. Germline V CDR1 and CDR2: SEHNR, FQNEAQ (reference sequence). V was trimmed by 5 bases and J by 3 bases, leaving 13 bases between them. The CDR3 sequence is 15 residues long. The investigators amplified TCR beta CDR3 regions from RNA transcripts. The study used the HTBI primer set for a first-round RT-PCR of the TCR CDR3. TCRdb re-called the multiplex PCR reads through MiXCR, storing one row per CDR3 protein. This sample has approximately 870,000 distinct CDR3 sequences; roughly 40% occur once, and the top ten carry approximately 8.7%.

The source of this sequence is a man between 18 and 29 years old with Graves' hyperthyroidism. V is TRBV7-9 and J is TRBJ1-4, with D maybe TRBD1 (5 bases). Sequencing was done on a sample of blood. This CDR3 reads CASSPQAPPNEKLFF. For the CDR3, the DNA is TGTGCCAGCAGCCCACAGGCCCCACCTAATGAAAAACTGTTTTTT.